Listed below are T cell receptor beta chains from one sample, sequenced in a study of blood T cell repertoires in COVID-19. Only in-frame clones appear in the TCRdb table, and some are missing; sequencing was by immunoSEQ multiplex PCR. The table includes hundreds of thousands of clones, 88% detected once. Sequencing was performed on peripheral blood. The receptors come from an elderly man with acute or convalescent COVID-19. Both conserved end residues are part of each CDR3. The D gene is left open where the match is weak. Not all rows give a size; the values are once, few, many and, for expanded clones, a class.

v_call	clone_size	j_call	d_call	cdr3_nt	cdr3_aa
TRBV4-3	-	TRBJ2-2	-	TGCGCCAGCAGCCAACAGGGGGGAGCGAACACCGGGGAGCTGTTTTTT	CASSQQGGANTGELFF
TRBV7-2	-	TRBJ2-7	-	TGTGCCAGCAGCTTAGAGGGGGGGGCTCTCGCCGAGGGGCAGTACTTC	CASSLEGGALAEGQYF
TRBV21-1	-	TRBJ2-7	-	TGTGCCAGCATCCCACTAGCGGGGGAACTAAGCTCCTACGAGCAGTACTTC	CASIPLAGELSSYEQYF
TRBV28	-	TRBJ1-4	TRBD1	TGTGCCAGCAGTTCCCCGGGACAGGTCGGAAAACTGTTTTTT	CASSSPGQVGKLFF
TRBV12-3/TRBV12-4	-	TRBJ1-4	TRBD1	TGTGCCAGCAGCAGGACAGGGAGGGAAAAACTGTTTTTT	CASSRTGREKLFF
TRBV19	-	TRBJ1-1	-	TGTGCCAGTACCGACACCATGAACACTGAAGCTTTCTTT	CASTDTMNTEAFF
TRBV10-3	-	TRBJ2-5	TRBD2	TGTGCCACCTCTCTAGCGGGCCAAGAGACCCAGTACTTC	CATSLAGQETQYF
TRBV7-2	-	TRBJ1-2	-	TGTGCCAGCAGCCCCGACCAGGTTAATGGCTACACCTTC	CASSPDQVNGYTF
TRBV4-3	-	TRBJ1-4	-	TGCGCCAGCAGCCAAGATCTAAGTAATGAAAAACTGTTTTTT	CASSQDLSNEKLFF
TRBV19	-	TRBJ1-5	TRBD1	TGTGCCAGTAGTCCCCGGACAGGGGTAAGTCAGCCCCAGCATTTT	CASSPRTGVSQPQHF
TRBV7-9	once	TRBJ2-7	-	TGTGCCAGCAGCGAATTCGGACACTCTAACTACGAGCAGTACTTC	CASSEFGHSNYEQYF
TRBV6-5	-	TRBJ2-1	TRBD2	TGTGCCAGCAAACCGGGACTAGGCCCCTACAATGAGCAGTTCTTC	CASKPGLGPYNEQFF
TRBV2	-	TRBJ1-2	-	TGTGCCAGCAGCGCCTTCAAAACCGGGACACTGGCTTCCTATGGCTACACCTTC	CASSAFKTGTLASYGYTF
TRBV7-3	-	TRBJ2-3	-	TGTGCCAGCAGCTTAACAGGGGATGATACGCAGTATTTT	CASSLTGDDTQYF
TRBV6-5	-	TRBJ1-2	TRBD1	TGTGCCAGCAGGGGGACAGCTCTTAACTATGGCTACACCTTC	CASRGTALNYGYTF
TRBV5-8	once	TRBJ1-5	-	TGTGCCAGCAGCTCCGGGCGGAGGGCCCATCAGCCCCAGCATTTT	CASSSGRRAHQPQHF
TRBV11-2	few	TRBJ2-7	TRBD1	TGTGCCAGCAACTTCGGGGACAGGTACTACGAGCAGTACTTC	CASNFGDRYYEQYF
TRBV7-3	-	TRBJ1-1	-	TGTGCCAGCAGCCCTGACAGGTACACTGAAGCTTTCTTT	CASSPDRYTEAFF
TRBV9	few	TRBJ2-3	TRBD2	TGTGCCAGCAGCGTAGGCTCTCGTGGGCGGGAGCGCACAGATACGCAGTATTTT	CASSVGSRGRERTDTQYF
TRBV3-1/TRBV3-2	-	TRBJ2-5	-	TGTGCCAGCAGCCAAGCGAAGGGGCGCCGAGAGACCCAGTACTTC	CASSQAKGRRETQYF
TRBV11-2	-	TRBJ1-2	-	TGTGCCAGCAGCTTAAGCACAGGTTCTAACTATGGCTACACCTTC	CASSLSTGSNYGYTF
TRBV11-2	-	TRBJ1-2	-	TGTGCCAGCGCGACGAGGGACTATGGCTACACCTTC	CASATRDYGYTF
TRBV6-1	-	TRBJ1-2	TRBD1	TGTGCCAGCAGTGAATCTCAGGGGGACCACTATGGCTACACCTTC	CASSESQGDHYGYTF
TRBV4-2	-	TRBJ2-7	-	TGTGCCAGCAGCCAAATACAGGGAAGCAGAGCCTACGAGCAGTACTTC	CASSQIQGSRAYEQYF
TRBV7-9	-	TRBJ1-2	TRBD1	TGTGCCAGCAGCTTAAGGACAGGGGCGGATTATGGCTACACCTTC	CASSLRTGADYGYTF
TRBV9	once	TRBJ2-5	-	TGTGCCAGCAGCGTAGGGGGAGGGGGACAAGAGACCCAGTACTTC	CASSVGGGGQETQYF
TRBV4-2	-	TRBJ1-2	-	TGTGCCAGCAGCCCGGGTTCTAACTATGGCTACACCTTC	CASSPGSNYGYTF
TRBV19	-	TRBJ2-7	TRBD1	TGTGCCAGTAGTTCCCGACAGGGGGCCTACGAGCAGTACTTC	CASSSRQGAYEQYF
TRBV4-2	few	TRBJ1-5	TRBD1	TGTGCCAGCAGCCAGGCAGGGGGCGATCAGCCCCAGCATTTT	CASSQAGGDQPQHF
TRBV11-1	-	TRBJ1-1	-	TGTGCCAGCAGCCCTCAGCGGGGCACTGAAGCTTTCTTT	CASSPQRGTEAFF
TRBV7-7	-	TRBJ1-3	-	TGTGCTAGCAGCCCGGGGACATCGAGCTCTGGAAACACCATATATTTT	CASSPGTSSSGNTIYF
TRBV5-4	-	TRBJ2-1	-	TGTGCCAGCAGCCCTACAGGGTTGCCCTACAATGAGCAGTTCTTC	CASSPTGLPYNEQFF
TRBV18	-	TRBJ2-2	-	TGTGCCAGCTCACCCCGCTCGGACAGCTCGAACACCGGGGAGCTGTTTTTT	CASSPRSDSSNTGELFF
TRBV7-3	once	TRBJ2-1	-	TGTGCCAGCAGCTTAACGACAGTATCCTACAATGAGCAGTTCTTC	CASSLTTVSYNEQFF
TRBV7-9	-	TRBJ1-4	-	TGTGCCAGCAGTTCCGGAGGAGCTGCAACTAATGAAAAACTGTTTTTT	CASSSGGAATNEKLFF
TRBV18	once	TRBJ2-1	TRBD1	TGTGCCAGCTCACAAGATCAGGGGGCTTGGACCAATGAGCAGTTCTTC	CASSQDQGAWTNEQFF
TRBV4-3	-	TRBJ1-5	-	TGCGCCAGCAGCCAAGATAAGGGGATGGGGCCCCAGCATTTT	CASSQDKGMGPQHF
TRBV5-4	once	TRBJ2-5	TRBD2	TGTGCCAGCAGCCCGGGGGGTGGGGTAATAGAGACCCAGTACTTC	CASSPGGGVIETQYF
TRBV13	-	TRBJ1-5	-	TGTGCCAGCAGCCGGAGGGGGGGCGGTCAGCCCCAGCATTTT	CASSRRGGGQPQHF
TRBV10-3	once	TRBJ1-1	TRBD1	TGTGCCATCAAAGGGACAGGGGGAAACACTGAAGCTTTCTTT	CAIKGTGGNTEAFF
TRBV5-6	-	TRBJ2-5	TRBD1	TGTGCCAGCTTACAGGGGTCGGGAGAGACCCAGTACTTC	CASLQGSGETQYF